Listed here are 28 T cell receptor beta chains from one sample, sequenced in a study of blood T cell repertoires in COVID-19 (dated by TCRdb to about 2020). The method behind the library was the immunoSEQ multiplex PCR assay. The source is immuneACCESS, and TCRdb retained only in-frame sequences with V and J called. Part of the clones is not carried over; for the studies checked, unresolved V genes explain less than half of this, and the remainder is unexplained. The sample table holds some 120,000 clones, of which 75% to 90% were seen once. 2% to 2.5% of the sample lies in the top ten. Sample: peripheral blood. Receptor source: a man aged 25-40 years with acute or convalescent COVID-19.

V and J are TRBV7-3 and TRBJ1-2, with 7 nucleotides matching TRBD1. CDR3 size: 13 residues. V shed 5 bases, J shed 8 bases, and the junction held 8 bases outside the gene matches. The germline gives CDR1 SGHTA, CDR2 FQGTGA. The CDR3 coding sequence is TGTGCCAGCAGCCAGACAGGGTATGACGGCTACACCTTC. It specifies CASSQTGYDGYTF.

This clone was recorded once. The chain employs TRBV19 and TRBJ1-6, with 7 positions matching TRBD1. V gave up 3 bases and J gave up 14 bases; unmatched junction bases: 10. The V gene's germline CDR1 is LNHDA and CDR2 SQIVND (reference sequence). The CDR3 sequence is 14 residues long. The CDR3 loop is CASSMGDSTQALHF. Written as DNA, the CDR3 is TGTGCCAGTAGTATGGGGGACAGCACACAAGCCCTCCACTTT. Complete variable domain (other parts from reference TRBV19 and TRBJ1-6): DGGITQSPKYLFRKEGQNVTLSCEQNLNHDAMYWYRQDPGQGLRLIYYSQIVNDFQKGDIAEGYSVSREKKESFPLTVTSAQKNPTAFYLCASSMGDSTQALHFGNGTRLTVT.

The rearrangement links TRBV5-1 to TRBJ1-2, with D possibly TRBD1 on 6 matching bases. The ends were cut back, 3 bases at V and 0 bases at J, with 15 bases in the middle. The germline V gene encodes CDR1 SGHRS and CDR2 YFSETQ. This CDR3 is 16 amino acids long. DNA for the CDR3: TGCGCCAGCAGCTCTCAGACAGGCCTAGCTAACTATGGCTACACCTTC. It is translated as CASSSQTGLANYGYTF. Full variable domain (remainder filled in from reference TRBV5-1 and TRBJ1-2): KAGVTQTPRYLIKTRGQQVTLSCSPISGHRSVSWYQQTPGQGLQFLFEYFSETQRNKGNFPGRFSGRQFSNSRSEMNVSTLELGDSALYLCASSSQTGLANYGYTFGSGTRLTVV.

As regards this clone: Different DNA sequences within this sample yield the same CDR3. The J gene is TRBJ1-2, the V gene TRBV6-1; TRBD1 might be the D (6 bases). CDR1 is MNHNS and CDR2 is SASEGT in the germline V gene. This CDR3 spans 14 amino acids. V lost 3 bases and J 2 bases, leaving 10 bases between the germline ends. CDR3 in DNA: TGTGCCAGCAGTGACAGGGGCGGGAACTATGGCTACACCTTC. Its protein is CASSDRGGNYGYTF.

This rearrangement joins TRBV4-2 to TRBJ1-2; possibly TRBD1 for D (6 bases). CDR1 is LGHNA and CDR2 is YNFKEQ in the germline V gene. This CDR3 comprises 17 residues. Trimming removed 0 bases from V and 4 bases from J, with 18 bases in between. CDR3 coding DNA: TGTGCCAGCAGCCAAGATGTAAACAGGGCGGTTAGCTATGGCTACACCTTC. This codes for CASSQDVNRAVSYGYTF.

This clone occurred once. V gene TRBV12-1 combines with J gene TRBJ2-5; the D segment call TRBD1 is taken from the table without a DNA check. TRBV12-1 is an annotated pseudogene. The CDR3 covers 18 residues. The CDR3 nucleotides read TGTGCCAGCAGCGTCAACCCTAGGACAGGGAGGGAACAAGAGACCCAGTACTTC. Its protein is CASSVNPRTGREQETQYF.

Only one count was recorded for this clone. The chain joins TRBV6-5 to TRBJ1-4, with D unresolved. The CDR3 totals 16 residues. V lost 3 bases to trimming and J lost 3 bases, with 14 bases between them. The germline gives CDR1 MNHEY, CDR2 SVGAGI. The DNA for the CDR3 is TGTGCCAGCAGTTATTTCTCCAGCGGACCTAATGAAAAACTGTTTTTT. It specifies CASSYFSSGPNEKLFF.

V usage is TRBV9 and J usage is TRBJ2-7; D is possibly TRBD2 (6 bases). This CDR3 is built from 15 residues. CDR1 is SGDLS and CDR2 is YYNGEE in the germline V gene. The V end lost 4 bases, the J end lost 7 bases, and 21 bases lay between the germline ends. CDR3 protein: CASSPQDSYGGEQYF. In DNA form, the CDR3 reads TGTGCCAGCAGCCCTCAAGACTCCTACGGGGGTGAGCAGTACTTC. The entire variable domain, with the rest obtained from reference TRBV9 and TRBJ2-7, is as follows: DSGVTQTPKHLITATGQRVTLRCSPRSGDLSVYWYQQSLDQGLQFLIQYYNGEERAKGNILERFSAQQFPDLHSELNLSSLELGDSALYFCASSPQDSYGGEQYFGPGTRLTVT.

The chain has TRBV7-9 and TRBJ2-7; TRBD1 matches at 8 bases. The length of the CDR3 is 15 residues. Trimming took 1 base from V and 2 from J; bases not matched to a gene: 4. Germline CDR1 and CDR2: SEHNR and FQNEAQ (reference sequence). CDR3 DNA sequence: TGTGCCAGCAGCTTAGGCAGGGGGCAACCCTACGAGCAGTACTTC. Translating it yields CASSLGRGQPYEQYF.

V usage is TRBV6-1 and J usage is TRBJ2-7; maybe TRBD1 (6 bases). V lost 1 base to trimming and J lost 5 bases, with 9 bases between them. Germline CDR1 is MNHNS and CDR2 is SASEGT. CDR3 length: 13 amino acids. The CDR3 DNA sequence: TGTGCCAGCAGTGAAGAAGGGGGACACGAGCAGTACGTC. Encoded protein: CASSEEGGHEQYV.

The rearrangement uses TRBV18 and TRBJ1-2; D might be TRBD1 (6 bases). This CDR3 contains 14 residues. Germline V gene sequence: CDR1 KGHSH, CDR2 LQKENI. Trimming removed 3 bases from V and 5 bases from J, with 13 bases in between. CDR3 DNA: TGTGCCAGCTCACCTCCAGACCAGGGGTATGGCTACACCTTC. Its translation is CASSPPDQGYGYTF.

This chain joins TRBV4-1 and TRBJ2-2; TRBD2 matches at 11 bases. V gave up 4 bases and J gave up 4 bases; unmatched junction bases: 5. Germline CDR1 and CDR2: MGHRA and YSYEKL. The CDR3 is 16 residues long. The DNA of the CDR3 is TGCGCCAGCAGCCTCCTGCTAGCGGGGGGCACCGGGGAGCTGTTTTTT. Its protein product is CASSLLLAGGTGELFF.

This sequence joins TRBV24-1 and TRBJ1-2; 8 bases are a match to TRBD1. The junction had 5 bases not matched to a gene; V was cut back by 3 bases and J by 6 bases. The CDR3 sequence is 14 residues long. The germline V gene has CDR1 KGHDR and CDR2 SFDVKD. CDR3 in amino acids: CATSDGQGFDGYTF. The CDR3 DNA is TGTGCCACCAGTGATGGACAGGGTTTTGATGGCTACACCTTC.

The rearrangement joins TRBV4-2 to TRBJ1-4; tentatively, D is TRBD1 (5 bases). V gave up 0 bases and J gave up 7 bases, with 15 bases separating them. The CDR3 covers 16 residues. Germline CDR1 and CDR2: LGHNA and YNFKEQ. CDR3 nucleotides: TGTGCCAGCAGCCAAGATAGGGGTAGTCCAGGTGAAAAACTGTTTTTT. Translating gives CASSQDRGSPGEKLFF.

This clone came up once. This chain links TRBV24-1 with TRBJ1-3, with TRBD1 matching over 7 bases. The CDR3 is 18 residues long. The trim removed 2 bases at V and 4 bases at J, leaving 13 bases unmatched. Germline V gives CDR1 KGHDR, CDR2 SFDVKD. The DNA of the CDR3 is TGTGCCACCAGTGATTCGCGAGCTACGACAGGGAGAGGAAACACCATATATTTT. Translating it yields CATSDSRATTGRGNTIYF.

The gene calls are TRBV9 and TRBJ2-2; D may be TRBD1 (6 bases). This CDR3 comprises 15 residues. V dropped 3 bases and J dropped 4 bases, with 13 bases sitting between them. CDR1 is SGDLS and CDR2 is YYNGEE in the germline V gene. CDR3 residues: CASSAVRGGTGELFF. The CDR3 DNA sequence: TGTGCCAGCAGCGCCGTCAGGGGCGGCACCGGGGAGCTGTTTTTT.

The chain is built from TRBV5-1 and TRBJ2-5; TRBD1 aligns across 7 bases. This CDR3 has 13 residues. V was clipped by 4 bases and J by 5 bases; unmatched bases: 5. Germline CDR1 is SGHRS and CDR2 is YFSETQ. CDR3 sequence (DNA): TGCGCCAGCAGCCTGACAGGGCGGGAGACCCAGTACTTC. This gives the protein CASSLTGRETQYF.

The table lists this clone with a few counts. This chain connects TRBV20-1 to TRBJ2-3; 10 nucleotides align to TRBD2. Germline CDR1 is DFQATT and CDR2 is SNEGSKA (reference sequence). The CDR3 has 15 amino acids. Trimming cost V 3 bases and J 5 bases; bases outside gene matches: 8. CDR3 DNA sequence: TGCAGTGCTAGTATGGCTAGCGGGGGTGTAGATACGCAGTATTTT. Protein: CSASMASGGVDTQYF.

V usage is TRBV2 and J usage is TRBJ2-6, with D maybe TRBD1 (5 bases). Trimming cost V 1 base and J 0 bases, with 10 bases left between them. The CDR3 is 17 residues long. Germline CDR1 is SNHLY and CDR2 is FYNNEI. CDR3 sequence reads: CASSEEGRFSGANVLTF. The CDR3 DNA reads TGTGCCAGCAGTGAAGAGGGGCGCTTCTCTGGGGCCAACGTCCTGACTTTC. Based on the CDR3 plus reference TRBV2 and TRBJ2-6, the full variable domain is EPEVTQTPSHQVTQMGQEVILRCVPISNHLYFYWYRQILGQKVEFLVSFYNNEISEKSEIFDDQFSVERPDGSNFTLKIRSTKLEDSAMYFCASSEEGRFSGANVLTFGAGSRLTVL.

This chain uses TRBV5-5 with TRBJ1-5, with unresolved D. Germline CDR1 and CDR2: SGHKS and YYEKEE (reference sequence). Trimming cost V 2 bases and J 0 bases, with 9 bases left between them. CDR3 size: 15 residues. The DNA of the CDR3 is TGTGCCAGCAGCTTCGGCCAGGATAGCAATCAGCCCCAGCATTTT. Its protein product is CASSFGQDSNQPQHF.

V gene TRBV4-2 combines with J gene TRBJ2-1, with D possibly matching TRBD2 (5 bases). The CDR3 has 13 residues. V was pared by 1 base and J by 9 bases, with 10 bases between. Germline V CDR1 and CDR2: LGHNA, YNFKEQ. CDR3 DNA sequence: TGTGCCAGCAGCCAAGCTGGACTTGGTGAGCAGTTCTTC. Residues: CASSQAGLGEQFF.

This clone has more than one count but fewer than ten. The chain recombines TRBV7-2 with TRBJ2-7; TRBD1 aligns across 9 bases. The germline CDR1 and CDR2 sequences are SGHTA and FQGNSA. CDR3 length equals 13 residues. Germline trimming cut 4 bases from V and 4 bases from J; bases unmatched to any gene: 2. The CDR3 DNA reads TGTGCCAGCAGCTGGGGACAGGGATACGAGCAGTACGTC. This codes for CASSWGQGYEQYV.

This clone was picked up one time. This chain joins TRBV9 and TRBJ2-1; the match to TRBD2 covers 9 bases. Trimming took 0 bases from V and 7 from J; bases not matched to a gene: 5. CDR3 length: 15 residues. CDR1 and CDR2 from the germline V gene are SGDLS and YYNGEE. As DNA, the CDR3 is TGTGCCAGCAGCGTAGACCCTAGCGGGGTAAATGAGCAGTTCTTC. It translates to CASSVDPSGVNEQFF.

The rearrangement uses TRBV27 and TRBJ1-2; 7 bases are shared with TRBD1. In germline, CDR1 is MNHEY, CDR2 SMNVEV (reference sequence). This CDR3 comprises 14 residues. The V gene end was trimmed by 0 bases and the J gene end by 5 bases; junction bases not matched to a gene: 3. The CDR3 region has the DNA TGTGCCAGCAGTTTATCGGGACAGACATATGGCTACACCTTC. Translation: CASSLSGQTYGYTF.

The chain links TRBV19 to TRBJ2-7; TRBD2 matches at 9 bases. With V trimmed by 5 bases and J by 8 bases, 4 bases remained unmatched. The V gene's germline CDR1 is LNHDA and CDR2 SQIVND (reference sequence). There are 12 residues in the CDR3. CDR3 DNA: TGTGCCAGTAGTCCCGGGACTAGCAAGCAGTACTTC. Translated, it gives CASSPGTSKQYF.

The rearrangement joins TRBV5-1 to TRBJ2-3, with TRBD2 as a possible D gene (5 bases). V shed 1 base and J shed 2 bases, with 17 bases lying between them. Germline CDR1 reads SGHRS; CDR2 reads YFSETQ. This CDR3 is 17 amino acids long. CDR3 nucleotide sequence: TGCGCCAGCAGCTTGTGGACTTCCTCACCCCACACAGATACGCAGTATTTT. Its protein is CASSLWTSSPHTDTQYF.

This chain uses TRBV10-3 with TRBJ2-1; TRBD2 aligns across 7 bases. The CDR3 consists of 14 residues. V lost 8 bases and J lost 6; bases outside the gene matches: 10. The germline gives CDR1 ENHRY, CDR2 SYGVKD. The CDR3 loop reads CAIGRPSGINEQFF. CDR3 nucleotides: TGTGCCATCGGTAGGCCCAGCGGGATCAATGAGCAGTTCTTC.

The V call is TRBV9, the J call TRBJ1-1; 10 nucleotides agree with TRBD1. From germline, CDR1 is SGDLS and CDR2 YYNGEE. This CDR3 is 16 amino acids long. The V and J ends lost 0 bases and 8 bases, in that order; junction bases with no gene match: 10. The CDR3 DNA reads as TGTGCCAGCAGCGTAGCTGGGACAGGGGAGTACGGGGAAGCTTTCTTT. Its translation: CASSVAGTGEYGEAFF.